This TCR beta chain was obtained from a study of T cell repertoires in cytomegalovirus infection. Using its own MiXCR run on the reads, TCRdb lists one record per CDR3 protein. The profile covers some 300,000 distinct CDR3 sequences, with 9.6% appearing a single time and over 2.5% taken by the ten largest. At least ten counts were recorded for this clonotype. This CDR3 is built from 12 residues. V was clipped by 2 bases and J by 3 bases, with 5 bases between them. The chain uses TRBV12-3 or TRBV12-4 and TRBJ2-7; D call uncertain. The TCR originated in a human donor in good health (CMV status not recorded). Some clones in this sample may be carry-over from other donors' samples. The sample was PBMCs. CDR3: CASSLLVYEQYF. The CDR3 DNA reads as TGTGCCAGCAGTTTACTCGTCTACGAGCAGTACTTC.